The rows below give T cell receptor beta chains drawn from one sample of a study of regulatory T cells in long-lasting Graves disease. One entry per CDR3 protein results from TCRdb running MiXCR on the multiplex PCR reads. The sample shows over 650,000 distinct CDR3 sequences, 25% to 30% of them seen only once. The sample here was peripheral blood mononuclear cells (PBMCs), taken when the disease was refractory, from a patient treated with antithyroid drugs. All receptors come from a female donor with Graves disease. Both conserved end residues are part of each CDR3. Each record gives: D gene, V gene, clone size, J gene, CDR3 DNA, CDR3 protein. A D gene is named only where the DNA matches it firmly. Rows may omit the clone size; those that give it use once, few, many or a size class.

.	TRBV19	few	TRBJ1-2	TGTGCCAGTAGTATCTGGGGAGAAATTTCCTACGGCTACACCTTC	CASSIWGEISYGYTF
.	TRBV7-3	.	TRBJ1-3	TGTGCCAGCAGCCTCATGGTCGTACAGGGACGACCTGGAAACACCATATATTTT	CASSLMVVQGRPGNTIYF
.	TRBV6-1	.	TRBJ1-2	TGTGCCAGCAGTGAAGCGGGAAATGGCTACACCTTC	CASSEAGNGYTF
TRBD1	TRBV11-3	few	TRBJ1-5	TGTGCCAGCAGACGGGACAGGGCTAGCAATCAGCCCCAGCATTTT	CASRRDRASNQPQHF
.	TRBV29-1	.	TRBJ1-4	TGCAGCGGGTGGGAACCTGATGAAAAACTGTTTTTT	CSGWEPDEKLFF
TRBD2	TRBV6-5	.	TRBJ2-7	TGTGCCAGCAGTTACCACACTGGGGGGGGAGGCTACGAGCAGTACTTC	CASSYHTGGGGYEQYF
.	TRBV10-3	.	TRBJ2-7	TGTGCCATCAGTGTTGGGGCGACCTACGAGCAGTACTTC	CAISVGATYEQYF
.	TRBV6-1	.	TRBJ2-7	TGTGCCAGCAGCGAGGGACCCGCCCGGGAGCAGTACTTC	CASSEGPAREQYF
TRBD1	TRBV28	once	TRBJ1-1	TGTGCCAGCATCGGCGGGACAGGGGGGACTGAAGCTTTCTTT	CASIGGTGGTEAFF
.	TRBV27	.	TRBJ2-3	TGTGCCAGCAGTTGGAGGGCCCCCCCTGATACGCAGTATTTT	CASSWRAPPDTQYF
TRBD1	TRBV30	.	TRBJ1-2	TGTGCCTGGAGTGTTCGACAGGGGAGGTCTGGCTACACCTTC	CAWSVRQGRSGYTF
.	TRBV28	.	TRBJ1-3	TGTGCCAGCAGTGTCTTCTCTGGAAACACCATATATTTT	CASSVFSGNTIYF
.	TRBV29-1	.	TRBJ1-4	TGCAGCGTTGATACGGGGGTCGATGAAAAACTGTTTTTT	CSVDTGVDEKLFF
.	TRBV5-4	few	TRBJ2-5	TGTGCCAGCAGCTCTCCCACGGGCCAACTAGGGACCCAGTACTTC	CASSSPTGQLGTQYF
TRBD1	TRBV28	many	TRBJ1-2	TGTGCCAGCAGTTCCCCTGTGGGACAGGGGCGGTTAAAAGGCTACACCTTC	CASSSPVGQGRLKGYTF
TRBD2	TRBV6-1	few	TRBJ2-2	TGTGCCAGCACTACTAGCGGGAGGAACGGGGAGCTGTTTTTT	CASTTSGRNGELFF
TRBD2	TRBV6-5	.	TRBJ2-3	TGTGCCAGCAGTTTTACTAGCGGGGCAGATACGCAGTATTTT	CASSFTSGADTQYF
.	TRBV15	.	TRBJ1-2	TGTGCCACCAGCAGAGATCGCCGGGGGTATGGCTACACCTTC	CATSRDRRGYGYTF
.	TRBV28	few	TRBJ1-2	TGTGCCAGCAGTCCTAACAGGGATGATGGCTACACCTTC	CASSPNRDDGYTF
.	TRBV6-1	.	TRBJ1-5	TGTGCCAGCAGACCCCTTGACAGTCACAATCAGCCCCAGCATTTT	CASRPLDSHNQPQHF
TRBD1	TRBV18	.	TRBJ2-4	TGTGCCAGCTCAGACAGGGAGAACATTCAGTACTTC	CASSDRENIQYF
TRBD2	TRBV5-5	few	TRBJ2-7	TGTGCCAGCAGTTACTTCGGGGGGGCGAGCGAATACGAGCAGTACTTC	CASSYFGGASEYEQYF
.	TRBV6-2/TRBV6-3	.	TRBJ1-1	TGTGCCAGCATCATCCGGGGTTCCATGGGGACTGAAGCTTTCTTT	CASIIRGSMGTEAFF
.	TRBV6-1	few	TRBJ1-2	TGTGCCAGCGCCCGTAGCTATGGCTACACCTTC	CASARSYGYTF
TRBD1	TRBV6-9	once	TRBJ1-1	TGTGCCAGCAGTTACGAACTAATTCCCCAGGGGGGGAACACTGAAGCTTTCTTT	CASSYELIPQGGNTEAFF
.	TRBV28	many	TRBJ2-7	TGTGCCAGCAGCTTACCGGAACAAGGACAGTACGAGCAGTACTTC	CASSLPEQGQYEQYF
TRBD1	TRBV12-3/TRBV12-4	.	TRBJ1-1	TGTGCCAGCAGTTCCACAGGGGGAGAGGTAGCTTTCTTT	CASSSTGGEVAFF
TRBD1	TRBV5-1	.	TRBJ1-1	TGCGCCAGCAGCAGGAGACAGAGACAGGGAACTGAAGCTTTCTTT	CASSRRQRQGTEAFF
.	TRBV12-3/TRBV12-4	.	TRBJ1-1	TGTGCCAGCAGTTTAGACGAGGGACACACTGAAGCTTTCTTT	CASSLDEGHTEAFF
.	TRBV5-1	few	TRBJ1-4	TGCGCCAGCAGCTTCCTACCCCCTGAGGGGTTTGATGAAAAACTGTTTTTT	CASSFLPPEGFDEKLFF
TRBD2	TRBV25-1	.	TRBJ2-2	TGTGCCAGCAGTCCGGGACTAGTGCCCGGGGAGCTGTTTTTT	CASSPGLVPGELFF
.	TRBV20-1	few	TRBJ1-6	TGCAGTGCTGGTACAGGGCAGAATTCACCCCTCCACTTT	CSAGTGQNSPLHF
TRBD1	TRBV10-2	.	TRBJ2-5	TGCGCCAGCAGACCCGGGACAGCGACTCAAGAGACCCAGTACTTC	CASRPGTATQETQYF
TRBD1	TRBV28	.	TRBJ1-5	TGTGCCAGCAGTTTGTTCGGCAGGGGGCCCCAGCCCCAGCATTTT	CASSLFGRGPQPQHF
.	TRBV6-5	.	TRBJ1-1	TGTGCCAGCAGTTACTATTTCGGCCGTCGGGGATCGAGAAGGAACACTGAAGCTTTCTTT	CASSYYFGRRGSRRNTEAFF
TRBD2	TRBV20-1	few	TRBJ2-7	TGCAGTGCCAAACTAGCGGGAGGTTTCTACGAGCAGTACTTC	CSAKLAGGFYEQYF
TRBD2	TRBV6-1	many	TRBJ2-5	TGTGCCAGCAGTCACCCGGGGACTAGCGGCCAAGAGACCCAGTACTTC	CASSHPGTSGQETQYF
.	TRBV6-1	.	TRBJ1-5	TGTGCCAGCAGAGAAGGGGGATCGCGCAATCAGCCCCAGCATTTT	CASREGGSRNQPQHF
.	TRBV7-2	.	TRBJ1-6	TGTGCCAGCAGCTTAGTGGGGGGGACTAATTCACCCCTCCACTTT	CASSLVGGTNSPLHF
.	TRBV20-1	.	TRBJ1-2	TGCAGTGCTAGAGACGGCAGGGGAGGCGGCTACACCTTC	CSARDGRGGGYTF
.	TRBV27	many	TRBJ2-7	TGTGCCAGCAGTCCCTACGTCGGCTACGAGCAGTACTTC	CASSPYVGYEQYF
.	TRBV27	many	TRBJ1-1	TGTGCCAGCAGTCGGACAGCGAGGAGCACTGAAGCTTTCTTT	CASSRTARSTEAFF
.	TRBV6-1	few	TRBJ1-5	TGTGCCAGCAGTGAATACTTCTTTGGTGGGGATCAGCCCCAGCATTTT	CASSEYFFGGDQPQHF
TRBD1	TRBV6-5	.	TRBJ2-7	TGTGCCAGCAGTTCCCGGGACAGGGCTAAGGCGCAGTACTTC	CASSSRDRAKAQYF
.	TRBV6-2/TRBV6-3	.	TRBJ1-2	TGTGCCAGCAGTGGCAAACAGGGTTATGGCTACACCTTC	CASSGKQGYGYTF
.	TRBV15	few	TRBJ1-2	TGTGCCACCAGCAGAGAGAAATCAGCTAACTATGGCTACACCTTC	CATSREKSANYGYTF
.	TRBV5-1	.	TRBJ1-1	TGCGCCAGCAGCTTCGGCCCTACAGGGAACACTGAAGCTTTCTTT	CASSFGPTGNTEAFF
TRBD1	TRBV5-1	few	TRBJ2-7	TGCGCCAGCAGCCCGGGACAGCTTAACTACGAGCAGTACTTC	CASSPGQLNYEQYF